The clone carrying this TCR beta chain was seen ten or more times. Its antigen remains unidentified. The data belong to a study of T cells in Graves' hyperthyroidism and ophthalmopathy. Turning to the study itself: Peripheral blood sampling occurred at initial diagnosis, before any treatment. Study results and caveats: Most thyroid clonotypes that were expanded above 0.001 also turned up in blood.

Patients aged 18 to 65 had newly diagnosed hyperthyroidism of under 2 months' duration. The CDR3 consists of 14 residues. CDR1 and CDR2 from the germline V gene are SGHAT and FQNNGV. V lost 2 bases, J lost 3 bases, and 8 bases lay in between. Researchers amplified the TCR beta CDR3 regions from RNA transcripts. Researchers ran a first-round RT-PCR on the TCR CDR3 using the HTBI primer set. TCRdb itself ran the multiplex PCR reads through MiXCR, one entry per CDR3 protein. This table holds approximately 640,000 distinct CDR3 sequences, roughly 15% found once. Sequencing was carried out using blood. The V gene is TRBV11-2, the J gene TRBJ1-5; possibly TRBD1 for D (6 bases). This receptor was taken from a woman aged 25 to 39 with Graves' hyperthyroidism. The CDR3 nucleotides read TGTGCCAGCAGCTTATCAGGGGCCAATCAGCCCCAGCATTTT. It translates to CASSLSGANQPQHF.